This TCR beta chain was captured by sequencing in a study of cytotoxic CD8 clonotypes in ibrutinib-treated CLL. Study as a whole: In all, 10 to 11 patients were relapsed/refractory, 15 were treatment-naive and roughly 18 were IGHV unmutated. The study, taken as a whole, reports: Clonality grew at ibrutinib response; at progression, it decreased back toward baseline. Starting clonality was above that of age-matched healthy donors and tracked circulating CD8+ T-cell counts.

The CDR3 totals 17 residues. Trimming took off 5 bases at V and 4 bases at J, with 23 bases between the two ends. Germline loops: CDR1 SEHNR, CDR2 FQNEAQ (reference sequence). This clone was detected only once. Its matching antigen is unknown. The table came from immunoSEQ multiplex PCR; TCRdb's copy has only in-frame clones and leaves some out. The repertoire has 130,000 or so clones, about 72% of them found once; the top ten carry 25% to 30%. The rearrangement joins TRBV7-9 to TRBJ1-2; D not resolved. The receptor's source is a human donor with chronic lymphocytic leukemia. This material consisted of PBMCs, taken after 12 months of ibrutinib treatment. CDR3 loop: CASSTISLRAGSYGYTF. The CDR3 coding sequence is TGTGCCAGCAGCACCATATCCCTTCGTGCGGGATCCTATGGCTACACCTTC.